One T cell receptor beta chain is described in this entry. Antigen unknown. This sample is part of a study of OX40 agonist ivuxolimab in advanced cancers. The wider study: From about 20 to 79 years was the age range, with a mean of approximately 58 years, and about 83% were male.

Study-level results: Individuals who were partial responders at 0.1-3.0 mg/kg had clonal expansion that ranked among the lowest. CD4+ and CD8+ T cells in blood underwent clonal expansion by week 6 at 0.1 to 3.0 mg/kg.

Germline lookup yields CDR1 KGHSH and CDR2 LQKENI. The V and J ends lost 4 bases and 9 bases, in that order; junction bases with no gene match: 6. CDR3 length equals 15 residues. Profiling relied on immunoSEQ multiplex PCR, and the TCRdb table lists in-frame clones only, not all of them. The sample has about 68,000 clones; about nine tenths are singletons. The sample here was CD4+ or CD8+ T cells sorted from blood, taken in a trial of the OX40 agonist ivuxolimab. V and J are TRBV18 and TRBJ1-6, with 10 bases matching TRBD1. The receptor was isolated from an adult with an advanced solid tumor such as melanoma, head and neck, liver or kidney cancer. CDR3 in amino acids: CASSRGTGEISPLHF. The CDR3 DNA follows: TGTGCCAGCTCACGCGGGACAGGGGAAATTTCACCCCTCCACTTT. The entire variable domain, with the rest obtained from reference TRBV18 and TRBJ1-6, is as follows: NAGVMQNPRHLVRRRGQEARLRCSPMKGHSHVYWYRQLPEEGLKFMVYLQKENIIDESGMPKERFSAEFPKEGPSILRIQQVVRGDSAAYFCASSRGTGEISPLHFGNGTRLTVT.